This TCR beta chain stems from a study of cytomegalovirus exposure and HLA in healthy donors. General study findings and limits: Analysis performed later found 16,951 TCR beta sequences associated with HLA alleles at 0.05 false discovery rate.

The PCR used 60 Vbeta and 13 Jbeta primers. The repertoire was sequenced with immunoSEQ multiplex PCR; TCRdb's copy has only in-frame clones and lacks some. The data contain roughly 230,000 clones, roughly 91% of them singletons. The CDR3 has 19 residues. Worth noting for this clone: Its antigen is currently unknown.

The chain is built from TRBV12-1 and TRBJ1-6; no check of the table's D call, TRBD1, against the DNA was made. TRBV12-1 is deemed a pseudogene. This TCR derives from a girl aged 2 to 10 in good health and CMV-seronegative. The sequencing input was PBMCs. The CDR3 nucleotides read TGTGCCAGCAGAGGTCCCGGGACAGGGATAAGCTCCTATAATTCACCCCTCCACTTT. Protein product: CASRGPGTGISSYNSPLHF.